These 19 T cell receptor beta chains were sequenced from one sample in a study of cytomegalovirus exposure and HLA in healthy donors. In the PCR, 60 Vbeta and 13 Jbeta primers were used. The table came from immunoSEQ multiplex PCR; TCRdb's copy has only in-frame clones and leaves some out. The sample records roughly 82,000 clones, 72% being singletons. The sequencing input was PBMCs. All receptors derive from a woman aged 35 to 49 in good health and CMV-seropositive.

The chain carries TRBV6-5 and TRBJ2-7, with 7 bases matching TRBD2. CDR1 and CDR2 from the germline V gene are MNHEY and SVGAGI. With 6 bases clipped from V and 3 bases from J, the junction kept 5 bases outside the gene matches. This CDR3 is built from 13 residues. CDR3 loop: CASSGGTLYEQYF. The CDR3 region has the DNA TGTGCCAGCAGCGGGGGGACCCTCTACGAGCAGTACTTC.

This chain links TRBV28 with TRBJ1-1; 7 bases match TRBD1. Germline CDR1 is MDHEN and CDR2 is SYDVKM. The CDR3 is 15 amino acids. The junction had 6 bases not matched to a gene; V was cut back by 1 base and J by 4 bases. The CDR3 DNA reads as TGTGCCAGCAGTTTATTGCAGGGGGGTGGCACTGAAGCTTTCTTT. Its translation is CASSLLQGGGTEAFF.

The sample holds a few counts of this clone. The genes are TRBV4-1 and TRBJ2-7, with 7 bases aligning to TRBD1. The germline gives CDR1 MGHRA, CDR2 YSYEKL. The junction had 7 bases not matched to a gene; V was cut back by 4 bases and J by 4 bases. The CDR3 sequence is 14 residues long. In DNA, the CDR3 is TGCGCCAGCAGCCTTGACAGGGTACGGTACGAGCAGTACTTC. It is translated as CASSLDRVRYEQYF.

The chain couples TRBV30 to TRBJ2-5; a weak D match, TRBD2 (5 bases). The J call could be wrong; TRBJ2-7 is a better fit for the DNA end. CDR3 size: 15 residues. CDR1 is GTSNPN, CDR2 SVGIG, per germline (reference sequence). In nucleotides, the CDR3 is TGTGCCTGGAGTCCCCTGCGGGTTTTCTCCTACGAGCAGTACTTC. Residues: CAWSPLRVFSYEQYF.

CDR3 protein: CASSLLSTDTQYF. The CDR3 DNA reads as TGTGCCAGCAGTCTCCTTAGCACAGATACGCAGTATTTT. J is TRBJ2-3 and V is TRBV28, with no clear D. The CDR3 is made up of 13 amino acids. Germline V gene lookup returns CDR1 MDHEN and CDR2 SYDVKM. The germline V and J ends were trimmed by 5 bases and 0 bases, with 6 bases remaining between them. The full variable domain, completed using reference TRBV28 and TRBJ2-3, is DVKVTQSSRYLVKRTGEKVFLECVQDMDHENMFWYRQDPGLGLRLIYFSYDVKMKEKGDIPEGYSVSREKKERFSLILESASTNQTSMYLCASSLLSTDTQYFGPGTRLTVL.

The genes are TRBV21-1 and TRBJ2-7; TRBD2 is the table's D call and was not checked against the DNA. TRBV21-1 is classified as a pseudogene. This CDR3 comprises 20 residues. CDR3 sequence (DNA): TGTGCCAGCAGCAAAGAGGCCCCTGGCGGAGCGGGAGTAGGGTCCTACGAGCAGTACTTC. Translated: CASSKEAPGGAGVGSYEQYF.

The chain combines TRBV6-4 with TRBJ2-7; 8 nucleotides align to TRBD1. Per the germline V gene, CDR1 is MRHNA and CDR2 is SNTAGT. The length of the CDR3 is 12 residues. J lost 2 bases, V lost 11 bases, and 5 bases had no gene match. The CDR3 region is CAADRGPYEQYF. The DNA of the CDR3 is TGTGCCGCTGACAGGGGTCCCTACGAGCAGTACTTC.

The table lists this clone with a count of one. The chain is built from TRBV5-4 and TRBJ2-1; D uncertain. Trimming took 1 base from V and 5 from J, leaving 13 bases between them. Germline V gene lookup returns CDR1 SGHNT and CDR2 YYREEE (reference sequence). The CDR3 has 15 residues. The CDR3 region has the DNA TGTGCCAGCAGCTTGTTTGGGCTACCCCACAATGAGCAGTTCTTC. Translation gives CASSLFGLPHNEQFF.

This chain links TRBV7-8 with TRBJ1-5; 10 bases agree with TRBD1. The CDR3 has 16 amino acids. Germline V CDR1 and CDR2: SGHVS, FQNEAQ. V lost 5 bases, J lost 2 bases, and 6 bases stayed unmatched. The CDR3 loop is CASSADRGHGNQPQHF. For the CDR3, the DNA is TGTGCCAGCAGCGCTGACAGGGGGCATGGCAATCAGCCCCAGCATTTT.

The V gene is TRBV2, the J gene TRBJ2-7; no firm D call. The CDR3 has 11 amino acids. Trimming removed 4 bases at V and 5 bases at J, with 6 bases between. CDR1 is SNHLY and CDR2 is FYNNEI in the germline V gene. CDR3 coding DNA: TGTGCCAGCAGTGGGCTGCACGAGCAGTACTTC. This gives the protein CASSGLHEQYF.

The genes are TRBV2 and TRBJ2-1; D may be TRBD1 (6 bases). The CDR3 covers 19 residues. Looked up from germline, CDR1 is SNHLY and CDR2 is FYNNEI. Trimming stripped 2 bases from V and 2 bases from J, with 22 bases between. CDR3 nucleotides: TGTGCCAGCAGTGAACGCGATATCAGACAGGCACTTGCCTACAATGAGCAGTTCTTC. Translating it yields CASSERDIRQALAYNEQFF.

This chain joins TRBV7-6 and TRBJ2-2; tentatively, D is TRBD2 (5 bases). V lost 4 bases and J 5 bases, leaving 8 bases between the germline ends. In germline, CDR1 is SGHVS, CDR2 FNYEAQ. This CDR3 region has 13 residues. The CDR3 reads CASSSAGTGELFF. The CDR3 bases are TGTGCCAGCAGCTCCGCGGGTACCGGGGAGCTGTTTTTT. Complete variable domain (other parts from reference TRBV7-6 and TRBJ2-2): GAGVSQSPRYKVTKRGQDVALRCDPISGHVSLYWYRQALGQGPEFLTYFNYEAQQDKSGLPNDRFSAERPEGSISTLTIQRTEQRDSAMYRCASSSAGTGELFFGEGSRLTVL.

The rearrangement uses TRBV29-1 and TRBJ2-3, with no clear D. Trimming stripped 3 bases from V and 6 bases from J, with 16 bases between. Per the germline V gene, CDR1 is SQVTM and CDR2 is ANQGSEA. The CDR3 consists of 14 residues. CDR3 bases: TGCAGCGTTGATAATACCGATGGAGCCGATACGCAGTATTTT. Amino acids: CSVDNTDGADTQYF.

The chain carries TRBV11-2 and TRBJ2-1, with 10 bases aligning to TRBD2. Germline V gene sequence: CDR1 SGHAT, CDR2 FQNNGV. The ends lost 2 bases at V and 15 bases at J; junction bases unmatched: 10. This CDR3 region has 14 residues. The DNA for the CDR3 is TGTGCCAGCAGCTTACCCAGCGGGGGGGCATATCCGTTCTTC. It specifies CASSLPSGGAYPFF.

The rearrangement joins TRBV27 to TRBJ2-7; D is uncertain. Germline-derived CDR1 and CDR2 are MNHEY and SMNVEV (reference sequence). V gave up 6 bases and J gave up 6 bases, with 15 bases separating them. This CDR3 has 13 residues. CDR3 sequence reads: CASSSVGFGEQYF. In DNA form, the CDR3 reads TGTGCCAGCAGCAGCGTCGGGTTTGGCGAGCAGTACTTC.

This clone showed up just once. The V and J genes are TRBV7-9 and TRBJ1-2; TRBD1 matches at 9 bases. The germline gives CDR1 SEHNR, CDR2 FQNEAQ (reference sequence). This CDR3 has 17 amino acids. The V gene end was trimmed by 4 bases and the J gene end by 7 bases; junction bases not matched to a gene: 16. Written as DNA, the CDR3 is TGTGCCAGCAGCTCCTGGTCGTCGGCCGGACAGGGGCCTGGCTACACCTTC. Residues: CASSSWSSAGQGPGYTF. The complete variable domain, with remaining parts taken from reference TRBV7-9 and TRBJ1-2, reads DTGVSQNPRHKITKRGQNVTFRCDPISEHNRLYWYRQTLGQGPEFLTYFQNEAQLEKSRLLSDRFSAERPKGSFSTLEIQRTEQGDSAMYLCASSSWSSAGQGPGYTFGSGTRLTVV.

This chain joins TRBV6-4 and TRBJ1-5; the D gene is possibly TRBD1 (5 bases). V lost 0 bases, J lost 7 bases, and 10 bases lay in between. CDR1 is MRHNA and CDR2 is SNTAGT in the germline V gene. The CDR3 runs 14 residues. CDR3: CASSDSWGRQPQHF. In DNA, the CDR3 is TGTGCCAGCAGTGACTCGTGGGGCAGACAGCCCCAGCATTTT.

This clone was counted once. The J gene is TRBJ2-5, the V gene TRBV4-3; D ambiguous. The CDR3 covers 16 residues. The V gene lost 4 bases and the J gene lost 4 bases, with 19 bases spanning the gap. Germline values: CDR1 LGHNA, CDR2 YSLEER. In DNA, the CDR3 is TGCGCCAGCAGCCTGAGTTTTACAGTTAAGGTAGAGACCCAGTACTTC. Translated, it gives CASSLSFTVKVETQYF.

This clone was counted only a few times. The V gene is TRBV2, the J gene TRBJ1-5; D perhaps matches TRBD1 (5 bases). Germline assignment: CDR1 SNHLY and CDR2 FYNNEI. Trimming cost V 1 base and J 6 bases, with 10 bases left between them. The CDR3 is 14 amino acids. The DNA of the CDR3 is TGTGCCAGCAGTGAAGAGGGCAGGGTTCAGCCCCAGCATTTT. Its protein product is CASSEEGRVQPQHF. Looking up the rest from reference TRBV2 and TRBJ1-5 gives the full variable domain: EPEVTQTPSHQVTQMGQEVILRCVPISNHLYFYWYRQILGQKVEFLVSFYNNEISEKSEIFDDQFSVERPDGSNFTLKIRSTKLEDSAMYFCASSEEGRVQPQHFGDGTRLSIL.